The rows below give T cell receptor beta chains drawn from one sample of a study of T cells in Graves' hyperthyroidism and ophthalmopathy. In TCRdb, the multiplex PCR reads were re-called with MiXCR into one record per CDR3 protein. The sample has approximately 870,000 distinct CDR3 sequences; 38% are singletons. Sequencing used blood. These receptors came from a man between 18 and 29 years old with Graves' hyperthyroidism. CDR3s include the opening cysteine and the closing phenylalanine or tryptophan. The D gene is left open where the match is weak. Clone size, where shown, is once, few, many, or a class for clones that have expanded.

CDR3 protein: CSVDADTGELFF
CDR3 DNA: TGCAGCGTTGATGCGGACACCGGGGAGCTGTTTTTT
CDR3 length: 12
V gene: TRBV29-1
D gene: NA
J gene: TRBJ2-2
clone size: many

CDR3 protein: CASSLIGGQGAREQYF
CDR3 DNA: TGTGCCAGCAGCTTAATCGGTGGACAGGGGGCTCGCGAGCAGTACTTC
CDR3 length: 16
V gene: TRBV7-9
D gene: TRBD1
J gene: TRBJ2-7
clone size: few

CDR3 protein: CATGGPKDYEQYF
CDR3 DNA: TGTGCCACCGGGGGGCCTAAAGACTACGAGCAGTACTTC
CDR3 length: 13
V gene: TRBV10-3
D gene: NA
J gene: TRBJ2-7
clone size: NA

CDR3 protein: CSVIRGPGELFF
CDR3 DNA: TGCAGCGTAATACGGGGCCCCGGGGAGCTGTTTTTT
CDR3 length: 12
V gene: TRBV29-1
D gene: NA
J gene: TRBJ2-2
clone size: many

CDR3 protein: CASGSRGLVNTEAFF
CDR3 DNA: TGTGCTAGTGGTTCGAGGGGCTTGGTGAACACTGAAGCTTTCTTT
CDR3 length: 15
V gene: TRBV12-5
D gene: NA
J gene: TRBJ1-1
clone size: NA

CDR3 protein: CASSHTDYEQYF
CDR3 DNA: TGTGCCAGCAGTCATACGGATTACGAGCAGTACTTC
CDR3 length: 12
V gene: TRBV10-3
D gene: NA
J gene: TRBJ2-7
clone size: NA

CDR3 protein: CATSREYSSEQFF
CDR3 DNA: TGTGCCACCAGCAGAGAGTACAGTTCTGAGCAGTTCTTC
CDR3 length: 13
V gene: TRBV15
D gene: NA
J gene: TRBJ2-1
clone size: NA

CDR3 protein: CASSPGTEQEQYF
CDR3 DNA: TGTGCCAGCAGCCCTGGGACGGAACAGGAGCAGTACTTC
CDR3 length: 13
V gene: TRBV9
D gene: NA
J gene: TRBJ2-7
clone size: many

CDR3 protein: CASSLNGDTGELFF
CDR3 DNA: TGTGCCAGCAGCTTAAACGGGGACACCGGGGAGCTGTTTTTT
CDR3 length: 14
V gene: TRBV7-3
D gene: NA
J gene: TRBJ2-2
clone size: NA

CDR3 protein: CASSLRGFLGGYTF
CDR3 DNA: TGTGCCAGCAGTCTCAGGGGCTTCCTCGGTGGCTACACCTTC
CDR3 length: 14
V gene: TRBV6-5
D gene: NA
J gene: TRBJ1-2
clone size: few

CDR3 protein: CASSATGYEKLFF
CDR3 DNA: TGTGCCAGCAGTGCCACAGGGTACGAAAAACTGTTTTTT
CDR3 length: 13
V gene: TRBV28
D gene: NA
J gene: TRBJ1-4
clone size: NA

CDR3 protein: CASSSTRGGYTF
CDR3 DNA: TGTGCCAGCAGCTCGACGAGGGGGGGCTACACCTTC
CDR3 length: 12
V gene: TRBV7-8
D gene: NA
J gene: TRBJ1-2
clone size: NA

CDR3 protein: CASRGHEQYF
CDR3 DNA: TGTGCCAGCAGGGGGCACGAGCAGTACTTC
CDR3 length: 10
V gene: TRBV2
D gene: NA
J gene: TRBJ2-7
clone size: many

CDR3 protein: CASSVADSSYEQYF
CDR3 DNA: TGTGCCAGCAGCGTAGCGGACAGTTCCTACGAGCAGTACTTC
CDR3 length: 14
V gene: TRBV9
D gene: NA
J gene: TRBJ2-7
clone size: many

CDR3 protein: CASSLLSGDQPQHF
CDR3 DNA: TGTGCCAGCAGCTTGCTGTCAGGTGATCAGCCCCAGCATTTT
CDR3 length: 14
V gene: TRBV5-6
D gene: NA
J gene: TRBJ1-5
clone size: NA

CDR3 protein: CSASDTRGVAFF
CDR3 DNA: TGCAGTGCAAGCGACACCCGAGGGGTAGCTTTCTTT
CDR3 length: 12
V gene: TRBV20-1
D gene: NA
J gene: TRBJ1-1
clone size: few

CDR3 protein: CASSFAGVNQPQHF
CDR3 DNA: TGTGCCAGCAGCTTTGCCGGGGTCAATCAGCCCCAGCATTTT
CDR3 length: 14
V gene: TRBV7-2
D gene: NA
J gene: TRBJ1-5
clone size: NA

CDR3 protein: CSVRPGDTEAFF
CDR3 DNA: TGCAGCGTTCGACCAGGGGATACTGAAGCTTTCTTT
CDR3 length: 12
V gene: TRBV29-1
D gene: NA
J gene: TRBJ1-1
clone size: NA

CDR3 protein: CASSLTGLAQETQYF
CDR3 DNA: TGTGCCAGCAGCTTAACGGGACTAGCCCAGGAGACCCAGTACTTC
CDR3 length: 15
V gene: TRBV7-3
D gene: TRBD2
J gene: TRBJ2-5
clone size: few

CDR3 protein: CASSMWQGAILSPLHF
CDR3 DNA: TGTGCCAGTAGTATGTGGCAGGGGGCGATACTTTCACCCCTCCACTTT
CDR3 length: 16
V gene: TRBV19
D gene: TRBD1
J gene: TRBJ1-6
clone size: NA

CDR3 protein: CASSAGRSGSFGETQYF
CDR3 DNA: TGTGCCAGCAGCGCCGGGCGTAGCGGGAGTTTTGGAGAGACCCAGTACTTC
CDR3 length: 17
V gene: TRBV7-9
D gene: TRBD2
J gene: TRBJ2-5
clone size: NA

CDR3 protein: CSVFWAAGGQETQYF
CDR3 DNA: TGCAGCGTTTTTTGGGCGGCAGGGGGTCAAGAGACCCAGTACTTC
CDR3 length: 15
V gene: TRBV29-1
D gene: TRBD1
J gene: TRBJ2-5
clone size: few

CDR3 protein: CASSEQGWYQPQHF
CDR3 DNA: TGTGCCAGCAGTGAACAGGGGTGGTATCAGCCCCAGCATTTT
CDR3 length: 14
V gene: TRBV2
D gene: NA
J gene: TRBJ1-5
clone size: once

CDR3 protein: CASSVREGSYEQYF
CDR3 DNA: TGTGCCAGCAGCGTAAGAGAGGGCTCCTACGAGCAGTACTTC
CDR3 length: 14
V gene: TRBV9
D gene: NA
J gene: TRBJ2-7
clone size: NA

CDR3 protein: CASTPTSGGYEQYF
CDR3 DNA: TGTGCCAGCACCCCAACATCCGGCGGATACGAGCAGTACTTC
CDR3 length: 14
V gene: TRBV6-5
D gene: NA
J gene: TRBJ2-7
clone size: NA